The 27 T cell receptor beta chains given below trace back to one sample, sequenced in a study of CD8+ T cells in alopecia areata (dated by TCRdb to about 2018). According to the study, the label for this sample's treatment or condition signals: oral pan-JAK inhibitor, 5-10 mg twice daily. Libraries were made using the immunoSEQ multiplex PCR assay. To provide template for TCR sequencing, every sample had RNA extracted and reverse transcribed into cDNA. Sourced from immuneACCESS, this table was stored by TCRdb with only in-frame sequences that have V and J called. A share of the clones is absent; for the studies checked, an unresolved V gene accounts for under half, and the remainder has no known explanation. The sample table lists about 180,000 clones, 58% of them with a count of one. In total, the top ten clones hold about a sixth of the sample. Sequencing used CD4+ T cells sorted from blood, obtained between weeks 55 and 65, from a patient treated with tofacitinib. The receptors shown here come from a human donor with alopecia areata.

This clone was detected only once. The CDR3 DNA is TGTGCCAGCAGCTTCGGAGGGGCAGTCCCTGAAGCTTTCTTT. Translation gives CASSFGGAVPEAFF. The chain joins TRBV5-6 to TRBJ1-1; the D gene is possibly TRBD1 (5 bases). Trimming took 2 bases from V and 6 from J, leaving 14 bases between them. This CDR3 is 14 amino acids long. Per germline, CDR1 SGHDT and CDR2 YYEEEE.

The rearrangement uses TRBV30 and TRBJ2-5, with D maybe TRBD1 (7 bases). The V and J ends lost 5 bases and 2 bases respectively, with 15 bases between them. Germline CDR1 GTSNPN, CDR2 SVGIG (reference sequence). This CDR3 is 14 amino acids long. In DNA, the CDR3 is TGTGCCTGGTCCCGGACAGGACTACAAGAGACCCAGTACTTC. This translates into CAWSRTGLQETQYF. Full variable domain (outside the CDR3, taken from reference TRBV30 and TRBJ2-5): SQTIHQWPATLVQPVGSPLSLECTVEGTSNPNLYWYRQAAGRGLQLLFYSVGIGQISSEVPQNLSASRPQDRQFILSSKKLLLSDSGFYLCAWSRTGLQETQYFGPGTRLLVL.

The chain recombines TRBV6-5 with TRBJ2-3; the D gene is possibly TRBD1 (8 bases). The germline V and J ends were trimmed by 6 bases and 1 base, with 14 bases remaining between them. The CDR3 is 15 amino acids. Germline V CDR1 and CDR2: MNHEY, SVGAGI. CDR3 region: CASRPTGGGTDTQYF. CDR3 coding DNA: TGTGCCAGCAGACCTACAGGGGGGGGCACAGATACGCAGTATTTT.

The chain has TRBV28 and TRBJ1-1; no firm D call. The ends were cut back, 7 bases at V and 1 base at J, with 10 bases in the middle. The CDR3 has 13 amino acids. The germline V gene has CDR1 MDHEN and CDR2 SYDVKM. CDR3 bases: TGTGCCAGCACCCGGGTACGGAACACTGAAGCTTTCTTT. Translating it yields CASTRVRNTEAFF. The full variable domain, completed using reference TRBV28 and TRBJ1-1, is DVKVTQSSRYLVKRTGEKVFLECVQDMDHENMFWYRQDPGLGLRLIYFSYDVKMKEKGDIPEGYSVSREKKERFSLILESASTNQTSMYLCASTRVRNTEAFFGQGTRLTVV.

V usage is TRBV29-1 and J usage is TRBJ1-1; unclear D gene. Per germline, CDR1 SQVTM and CDR2 ANQGSEA. V was clipped by 4 bases and J by 7 bases, with 7 bases between them. This CDR3 has 10 residues. The CDR3 loop is CSVVTNEAFF. The DNA for the CDR3 is TGCAGCGTTGTGACAAATGAAGCTTTCTTT.

There are a few counts of this clone. The chain joins TRBV12-5 to TRBJ1-5; no clear D gene. CDR1 is LGHNT and CDR2 is FRNRAP in the germline V gene. The CDR3 covers 15 residues. V was trimmed by 4 bases and J by 4 bases, leaving 14 bases between them. CDR3 nucleotides: TGTGCTAGTGGTTCTGGGCTACGGAGTAATCAGCCCCAGCATTTT. This sequence encodes CASGSGLRSNQPQHF.

The table lists this clone with a few counts. This chain joins TRBV4-1 and TRBJ2-1; TRBD2 matches 11 bases. Germline assignment: CDR1 MGHRA and CDR2 YSYEKL. V lost 2 bases and J lost 10; bases outside the gene matches: 4. CDR3 size: 14 residues. DNA for the CDR3: TGCGCCAGCAGCCAACCCGGGACTAGCGGCGAGCAGTTCTTC. This gives the protein CASSQPGTSGEQFF.

This rearrangement joins TRBV7-9 to TRBJ2-5, with D unclear. In germline, CDR1 is SEHNR, CDR2 FQNEAQ (reference sequence). CDR3 length: 15 amino acids. Deletions cut 1 base from V and 2 bases from J, with 11 bases between. In DNA, the CDR3 is TGTGCCAGCAGCTTAGTAGTCAGTAGTCAAGAGACCCAGTACTTC. Its translation is CASSLVVSSQETQYF. Filled out from reference TRBV7-9 and TRBJ2-5, the complete variable domain reads DTGVSQNPRHKITKRGQNVTFRCDPISEHNRLYWYRQTLGQGPEFLTYFQNEAQLEKSRLLSDRFSAERPKGSFSTLEIQRTEQGDSAMYLCASSLVVSSQETQYFGPGTRLLVL.

The chain joins TRBV6-5 to TRBJ2-3; 9 bases are a match to TRBD2. The CDR3 is made up of 15 amino acids. Trimming cost V 6 bases and J 2 bases; bases outside gene matches: 6. Germline V CDR1 and CDR2: MNHEY, SVGAGI. CDR3 in amino acids: CASSGAGGYTDTQYF. In DNA form, the CDR3 reads TGTGCCAGCAGCGGTGCGGGGGGGTACACAGATACGCAGTATTTT.

The chain joins TRBV30 to TRBJ2-7; 8 bases match TRBD2. The germline CDR1 and CDR2 sequences are GTSNPN and SVGIG (reference sequence). CDR3 length equals 11 residues. The V gene end was trimmed by 8 bases and the J gene end by 2 bases; junction bases not matched to a gene: 2. The DNA of the CDR3 is TGTGCCCGGGGGGGGGCCTACGAGCAGTACTTC. Protein sequence: CARGGAYEQYF.

With respect to this clone: Other DNA sequences in the same sample also yield this CDR3. The chain couples TRBV30 to TRBJ2-5; TRBD2 might be the D (5 bases). V lost 2 bases to trimming and J lost 4 bases, with 5 bases between them. The CDR3 totals 11 residues. Germline loops: CDR1 GTSNPN, CDR2 SVGIG (reference sequence). The CDR3 sequence: CAWSRGETQYF. The DNA of the CDR3 is TGTGCCTGGAGTCGGGGAGAGACCCAGTACTTC.

V usage is TRBV9 and J usage is TRBJ2-1; 10 nucleotides agree with TRBD1. This CDR3 contains 17 residues. CDR1 is SGDLS, CDR2 YYNGEE, per germline. Germline trimming cut 0 bases from V and 6 bases from J; bases unmatched to any gene: 9. CDR3 amino acids: CASSVAGQGRLGNEQFF. The CDR3 DNA is TGTGCCAGCAGCGTAGCGGGACAGGGGAGATTGGGCAATGAGCAGTTCTTC.

This clone was counted once. V and J are TRBV9 and TRBJ2-1; D not resolved. CDR3 length: 13 amino acids. Germline V gives CDR1 SGDLS, CDR2 YYNGEE. Trimming removed 2 bases from V and 4 bases from J, with 7 bases in between. The CDR3 bases are TGTGCCAGCAGCGTGAGTCTTTACAATGAGCAGTTCTTC. It translates to CASSVSLYNEQFF.

This clone occurred a few times. The chain uses TRBV2 and TRBJ1-2, with TRBD1 matching 8 bases. There are 15 residues in the CDR3. V dropped 4 bases and J dropped 6; count of bases not matched to a gene: 10. Germline CDR1 SNHLY, CDR2 FYNNEI. The CDR3 sequence: CASSGPRQGSDGYTF. The CDR3 nucleotides read TGTGCCAGCAGTGGGCCCCGACAGGGGTCGGATGGCTACACCTTC.

This clone was counted once. This chain uses TRBV18 with TRBJ1-1; D ambiguous. The CDR3 totals 12 residues. Germline CDR1 and CDR2: KGHSH and LQKENI. V lost 8 bases, J lost 1 base, and 8 bases lay in between. The CDR3 region has the DNA TGTGCCAGCCGCCAAGGGAACACTGAAGCTTTCTTT. It yields the protein CASRQGNTEAFF.

This chain joins TRBV27 and TRBJ2-5; the D is unclear. The germline V gene encodes CDR1 MNHEY and CDR2 SMNVEV (reference sequence). This CDR3 is 13 amino acids long. V lost 5 bases and J 9 bases, leaving 16 bases between the germline ends. The CDR3 loop is CASSAYGPGAQYF. Here the CDR3 DNA reads TGTGCCAGCAGTGCGTACGGCCCTGGGGCCCAGTACTTC.

Regarding this clone: Other DNA sequences in the same sample also yield this CDR3. The CDR3 reads CASSLDRGFYNEQFF. CDR3 DNA sequence: TGTGCCAGCAGCCTGGACAGGGGGTTTTACAATGAGCAGTTCTTC. The rearrangement joins TRBV7-2 to TRBJ2-1, with TRBD1 identical over 10 bases. Trimming at V came to 5 bases and at J to 4 bases, leaving 5 bases not matched to a gene. The CDR3 spans 15 residues. The V gene's germline CDR1 is SGHTA and CDR2 FQGNSA.

This chain links TRBV30 with TRBJ1-4, with D uncertain. The ends were cut back, 0 bases at V and 7 bases at J, with 3 bases in the middle. The CDR3 has 11 amino acids. Per the germline V gene, CDR1 is GTSNPN and CDR2 is SVGIG (reference sequence). The CDR3 loop reads CAWSVREKLFF. The CDR3 region has the DNA TGTGCCTGGAGTGTTCGTGAAAAACTGTTTTTT.

The sample holds a few counts of this clone. The chain employs TRBV7-9 and TRBJ2-5, with D possibly being TRBD2 (6 bases). Germline lookup yields CDR1 SEHNR and CDR2 FQNEAQ (reference sequence). This CDR3 is 15 amino acids long. V lost 2 bases and J lost 5, with 15 bases in between. This CDR3 reads CASSLTLRGRETQYF. The CDR3 nucleotides read TGTGCCAGCAGCTTAACGTTGCGGGGCCGGGAGACCCAGTACTTC.

This clone has only a few counts. As DNA, the CDR3 is TGCGCCAGCAGCCAAGCAGGGACACTACGGTATGGCTACACCTTC. Its translation is CASSQAGTLRYGYTF. The genes are TRBV4-1 and TRBJ1-2, with D perhaps matching TRBD1 (6 bases). The V gene's germline CDR1 is MGHRA and CDR2 YSYEKL. CDR3 size: 15 residues. Trimming took off 1 base at V and 5 bases at J, with 14 bases between the two ends.

This clone has a handful of counts. The V gene is TRBV25-1, the J gene TRBJ1-1, with D possibly being TRBD1 (6 bases). This CDR3 has 14 residues. Trimming stripped 6 bases from V and 5 bases from J, with 16 bases between. Per germline, CDR1 MGHDK and CDR2 SYGVNS. This CDR3 reads CASSPRQVGTEAFF. The CDR3 DNA sequence: TGTGCCAGCAGCCCCCGACAGGTGGGGACTGAAGCTTTCTTT.

V is TRBV7-2 and J is TRBJ1-2; 7 nucleotides align to TRBD1. Trimming removed 3 bases from V and 5 bases from J; junction bases left unmatched: 6. This CDR3 contains 14 residues. Germline lookup yields CDR1 SGHTA and CDR2 FQGNSA. The CDR3 region is CASSLTGQPYGYTF. CDR3 sequence (DNA): TGTGCCAGCAGCTTGACAGGGCAGCCGTATGGCTACACCTTC.

This chain connects TRBV4-2 to TRBJ2-2; 14 bases are shared with TRBD2. CDR3 size: 17 residues. J lost 7 bases, V lost 0 bases, and 4 bases had no gene match. Germline V gene data show CDR1 as LGHNA and CDR2 as YNFKEQ. CDR3 sequence reads: CASSQDGTSGGIGELFF. The CDR3 nucleotides are TGTGCCAGCAGCCAAGATGGGACTAGCGGGGGTATCGGGGAGCTGTTTTTT.

The rearrangement joins TRBV29-1 to TRBJ1-2, with no clear D. This CDR3 has 13 residues. Germline CDR1 reads SQVTM; CDR2 reads ANQGSEA. V dropped 3 bases and J dropped 2 bases, with 10 bases sitting between them. The CDR3 spells CSVEHRSNYGYTF. The CDR3 DNA follows: TGCAGCGTTGAGCACAGATCCAACTATGGCTACACCTTC.

V and J are TRBV5-1 and TRBJ2-1; 9 bases are shared with TRBD1. The ends lost 4 bases at V and 8 bases at J; junction bases unmatched: 16. Germline V gene sequence: CDR1 SGHRS, CDR2 YFSETQ. This CDR3 region has 17 residues. In nucleotides, the CDR3 is TGCGCCAGCAGCCCCTCACCCACAGGGGGCAAGTTTGATGAGCAGTTCTTC. It translates to CASSPSPTGGKFDEQFF.

The CDR3 loop is CASSFTNTEAFF. CDR3 DNA: TGCGCCAGCAGCTTCACGAACACTGAAGCTTTCTTT. The rearrangement uses TRBV5-1 and TRBJ1-1; no definite D call. CDR3 length: 12 residues. The germline V gene encodes CDR1 SGHRS and CDR2 YFSETQ. Trimming took 2 bases from V and 1 from J, leaving 3 bases between them.

This sequence joins TRBV19 and TRBJ2-5; the match to TRBD1 covers 7 bases. Germline CDR1 is LNHDA and CDR2 is SQIVND (reference sequence). The CDR3 sequence is 16 residues long. Trimming took 3 bases from V and 1 from J; bases not matched to a gene: 8. The CDR3 coding sequence is TGTGCCAGTAGTATCCCGGGACAGCCCCTCCAAGAGACCCAGTACTTC. Its translation is CASSIPGQPLQETQYF.